The subject of this entry is one T cell receptor beta chain. The antigen remains undetermined. Germline V gene sequence: CDR1 SGHTA, CDR2 FQGTGA. Trimming pared 5 bases from V and 6 bases from J, leaving 16 bases between. The CDR3 loop spans 14 amino acids. From RNA transcripts, TCR beta CDR3 regions were amplified. The HTBI primer set served for first-round RT-PCR of the TCR CDR3. Via MiXCR, TCRdb re-called the multiplex PCR reads, giving one row per CDR3 protein. In the table there are under 400,000 distinct CDR3 sequences, roughly 17% of which are singletons. This record comes from a study of T cells in Graves' hyperthyroidism and ophthalmopathy. Overall study results and limits: Before onset, by a median of 6.5 months, the model predicted ophthalmopathy. A 13 V-J model separated ophthalmopathy from stable hyperthyroidism. Blood also showed most of the thyroid clonotypes that were expanded above 0.001.

The chain uses TRBV7-3 and TRBJ1-1; possibly TRBD1 for D (6 bases). The sequenced sample was blood. The origin of this receptor is a young man with Graves' hyperthyroidism. CDR3 protein: CASSQDFGTSEAFF. The CDR3 bases are TGTGCCAGCAGCCAAGATTTTGGGACATCTGAAGCTTTCTTT.